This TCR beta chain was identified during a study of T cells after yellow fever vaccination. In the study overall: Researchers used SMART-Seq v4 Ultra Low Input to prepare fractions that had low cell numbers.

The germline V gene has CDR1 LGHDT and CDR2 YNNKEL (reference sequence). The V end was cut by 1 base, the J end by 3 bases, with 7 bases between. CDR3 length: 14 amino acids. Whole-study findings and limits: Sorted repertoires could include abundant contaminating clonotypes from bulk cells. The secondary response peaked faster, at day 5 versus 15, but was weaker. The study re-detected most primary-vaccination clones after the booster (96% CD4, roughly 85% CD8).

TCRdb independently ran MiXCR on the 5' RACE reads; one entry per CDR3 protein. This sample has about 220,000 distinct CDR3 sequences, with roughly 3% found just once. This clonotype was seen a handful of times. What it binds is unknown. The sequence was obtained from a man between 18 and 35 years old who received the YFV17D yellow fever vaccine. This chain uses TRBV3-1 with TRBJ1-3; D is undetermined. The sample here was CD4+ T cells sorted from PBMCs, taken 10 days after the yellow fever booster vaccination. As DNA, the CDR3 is TGTGCCAGCAGCCAAGGAGCAGATGGAAACACCATATATTTT. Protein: CASSQGADGNTIYF.